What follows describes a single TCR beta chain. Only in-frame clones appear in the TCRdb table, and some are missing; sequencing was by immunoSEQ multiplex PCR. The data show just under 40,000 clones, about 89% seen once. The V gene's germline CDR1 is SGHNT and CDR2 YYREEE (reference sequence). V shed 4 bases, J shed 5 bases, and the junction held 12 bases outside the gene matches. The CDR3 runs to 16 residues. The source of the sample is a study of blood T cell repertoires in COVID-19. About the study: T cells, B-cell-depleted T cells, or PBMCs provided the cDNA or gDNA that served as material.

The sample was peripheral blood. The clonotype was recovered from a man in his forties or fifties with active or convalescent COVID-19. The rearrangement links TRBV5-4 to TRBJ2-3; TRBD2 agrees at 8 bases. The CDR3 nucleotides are TGTGCCAGCAGCCCTATAAGCGGGAGTAGCGGAGATACGCAGTATTTT. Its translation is CASSPISGSSGDTQYF.